This TCR beta chain stems from a study of breast tumors, draining lymph nodes, adjacent tissues. Study findings and constraints: Luminal-like breast cancer showed significantly greater tumor-nontumor repertoire similarity than basal-like breast cancer did. Compared with lymph nodes, tumors were less diverse; compared with nontumor tissue, more. That most tumor T cells come from lymph nodes remained unproven.

To note about this clonotype: What it binds is not known.

Samples came from axillary lymph nodes draining the breast cancer. Each CDR3 protein is one row after TCRdb ran MiXCR on the multiplex PCR reads. The profile shows around 140,000 distinct CDR3 sequences, less than 35% of them singletons. The CDR3 covers 13 residues. Germline-derived CDR1 and CDR2 are MNHEY and SMNVEV (reference sequence). The trim removed 5 bases at V and 6 bases at J, leaving 6 bases unmatched. V and J are TRBV27 and TRBJ2-7; the match to TRBD1 covers 8 bases. This clonotype was sampled from a female donor with breast cancer. Some clones in this sample may be carry-over from other donors' samples. Sample: axillary lymph node tissue. Here the CDR3 reads CASSLGQGGEQYF. The DNA of the CDR3 is TGTGCCAGCAGTCTTGGACAGGGTGGCGAGCAGTACTTC.